The rows below give T cell receptor beta chains drawn from one sample of a study of shared clonotypes between healthy human individuals. Only in-frame clones appear in the TCRdb table, and some are missing; sequencing was by immunoSEQ multiplex PCR. This sample has some 580,000 clones, with around 97% found just once. The sequencing sample was made of naive CD4+ T cells sorted from blood. These receptors came from a woman in her twenties or thirties in good health. Each CDR3 is given with its conserved first and last residue. D genes are given only for firm matches.

j_gene: TRBJ2-7
v_gene: TRBV10-3
d_gene: -
CDR3nt: TGTGCCATCAGCCCCCAGGGCCCACTCTACGAGCAGTACTTC
CDR3aa: CAISPQGPLYEQYF

j_gene: TRBJ2-7
v_gene: TRBV6-1
d_gene: -
CDR3nt: TGTGCCAGCACCGCTACAGGGATCTACGAGCAGTACTTC
CDR3aa: CASTATGIYEQYF

j_gene: TRBJ1-5
v_gene: TRBV4-2
d_gene: TRBD1
CDR3nt: TGTGCCAGCAGCCAAGATATGACAGGGGGCTATCAGCCCCAGCATTTT
CDR3aa: CASSQDMTGGYQPQHF

j_gene: TRBJ2-5
v_gene: TRBV6-5
d_gene: TRBD2
CDR3nt: TGTGCCAGCAGTTCGGGACTAGCGGGAGAGACCCAGTACTTC
CDR3aa: CASSSGLAGETQYF

j_gene: TRBJ1-2
v_gene: TRBV4-1
d_gene: -
CDR3nt: TGCGCCAGCAGCCAAGACGGCCGGGGCCTCCCAAGGAGCTACACCTTC
CDR3aa: CASSQDGRGLPRSYTF

j_gene: TRBJ2-7
v_gene: TRBV6-1
d_gene: TRBD1
CDR3nt: TGTGCCAGCAGCGTCCTTAGTAGGGGGCGCGGATTAGGCTTC
CDR3aa: CASSVLSRGRGLGF

j_gene: TRBJ1-4
v_gene: TRBV2
d_gene: -
CDR3nt: TGTGCCAGCAGCTCGGAGCTAAGGGGAGAAAAACTGTTTTTT
CDR3aa: CASSSELRGEKLFF

j_gene: TRBJ2-3
v_gene: TRBV6-5
d_gene: -
CDR3nt: TGTGCCAGCAGTGTCTGGCTCACAGATACGCAGTATTTT
CDR3aa: CASSVWLTDTQYF

j_gene: TRBJ2-3
v_gene: TRBV5-1
d_gene: TRBD1
CDR3nt: TGCGCCAGCAGCATACAGGGGGCCCGACGGCCTCCTATAACAGATACGCAGTATTTT
CDR3aa: CASSIQGARRPPITDTQYF

j_gene: TRBJ2-7
v_gene: TRBV10-3
d_gene: TRBD1
CDR3nt: TGTGCCATCAGTGAAGGGACAGGCTCTTACGAGCAGTACTTC
CDR3aa: CAISEGTGSYEQYF